Shown below are 19 T cell receptor beta chains from a single sample sequenced in a study of TIL therapy for anti-PD-1-resistant metastatic lung cancer. As to time point: pre-treatment sample, taken before nivolumab and TIL therapy. This was the immunoSEQ v3 assay. This table comes from immunoSEQ multiplex PCR, and its TCRdb copy is limited to in-frame clones, with some not included. This table has 50,000 to 65,000 clones, under 75% appearing once. The input for sequencing was blood, taken at baseline. These receptor sequences come from a person aged 25-85 years with non-small cell lung cancer.

The V call is TRBV30, the J call TRBJ2-2, with D unclear. V lost 5 bases, J lost 0 bases, and 10 bases lay in between. CDR3 length: 14 amino acids. The V gene's germline CDR1 is GTSNPN and CDR2 SVGIG (reference sequence). CDR3: CAWARASNTGELFF. For the CDR3, the DNA is TGTGCCTGGGCAAGGGCTTCGAACACCGGGGAGCTGTTTTTT.

The chain has TRBV5-1 and TRBJ1-1, with no clear D. CDR3 length: 16 residues. Looked up from germline, CDR1 is SGHRS and CDR2 is YFSETQ. V lost 4 bases and J 0 bases, leaving 16 bases between the germline ends. The CDR3 sequence: CASSPDWLGMNTEAFF. CDR3 nucleotides: TGCGCCAGCAGCCCCGATTGGTTAGGGATGAACACTGAAGCTTTCTTT.

This chain connects TRBV6-1 to TRBJ2-3; 10 nucleotides match TRBD2. Per germline, CDR1 MNHNS and CDR2 SASEGT. The V segment lost 5 bases and the J segment 4 bases; nucleotides outside the gene matches: 6. The CDR3 is made up of 15 amino acids. CDR3 sequence reads: CASSPSGRGADTQYF. CDR3 DNA sequence: TGTGCCAGCAGTCCAAGCGGGAGGGGCGCAGATACGCAGTATTTT.

J is TRBJ2-3 and V is TRBV9; no firm D call. Germline CDR1 SGDLS, CDR2 YYNGEE. The CDR3 spans 13 residues. V shed 3 bases and J shed 0 bases, with 5 bases lying between them. The CDR3 loop reads CASSDTSTDTQYF. The CDR3 DNA reads TGTGCCAGCAGCGACACCAGCACAGATACGCAGTATTTT.

The rearrangement uses TRBV2 and TRBJ1-2, with a weak D call TRBD1 (5 bases). This CDR3 has 16 amino acids. Trimming took off 2 bases at V and 4 bases at J, with 17 bases between the two ends. CDR1 is SNHLY and CDR2 is FYNNEI in the germline V gene. Here the CDR3 DNA reads TGTGCCAGCAGTGAATCATGGGGCAGGGCGGGCTATGGCTACACCTTC. This sequence encodes CASSESWGRAGYGYTF.

This chain joins TRBV11-3 and TRBJ2-7, with TRBD2 identical over 9 bases. The J segment lost 3 bases and the V segment lost 5 bases, leaving 8 bases of the junction unmatched. The CDR3 has 15 residues. Germline V lookup: CDR1 SGHNT, CDR2 YENEEA. The CDR3 sequence: CASSPGVAGDYEQYF. The CDR3 DNA sequence: TGTGCCAGCAGCCCCGGTGTAGCGGGAGACTACGAGCAGTACTTC.

The V and J genes are TRBV19 and TRBJ1-2, with D possibly TRBD1 on 6 matching bases. The germline gives CDR1 LNHDA, CDR2 SQIVND (reference sequence). The CDR3 extends over 13 amino acids. V was clipped by 8 bases and J by 5 bases, with 15 bases between them. CDR3 coding DNA: TGTGCCAGTTCCTTTAGGGGGGCTTATGGCTACACCTTC. Encoded protein: CASSFRGAYGYTF. The complete variable domain, with remaining parts taken from reference TRBV19 and TRBJ1-2, reads DGGITQSPKYLFRKEGQNVTLSCEQNLNHDAMYWYRQDPGQGLRLIYYSQIVNDFQKGDIAEGYSVSREKKESFPLTVTSAQKNPTAFYLCASSFRGAYGYTFGSGTRLTVV.

Only one count was recorded for this clone. The chain recombines TRBV11-2 with TRBJ1-2; D not certain. With 2 bases removed from V and 4 bases from J, the gap between germline ends came to 11 bases. CDR1 and CDR2 (germline): SGHAT, FQNNGV. The CDR3 contains 14 residues. The CDR3 here is CASSLRMRGYGYTF. The DNA of the CDR3 is TGTGCCAGCAGCTTACGTATGCGGGGCTATGGCTACACCTTC.

The CDR3 DNA sequence: TGTGCCAGCAGCTCCGGAAGCCTAGCAAGGGCAGATACGCAGTATTTT. It specifies CASSSGSLARADTQYF. V gene TRBV5-4 combines with J gene TRBJ2-3; possibly TRBD2 for D (5 bases). Germline loops: CDR1 SGHNT, CDR2 YYREEE (reference sequence). The V gene lost 3 bases and the J gene lost 4 bases, with 18 bases spanning the gap. CDR3 length equals 16 residues.

The rearrangement uses TRBV7-8 and TRBJ1-3; TRBD1 matches 8 bases. The CDR3 contains 15 residues. The ends lost 5 bases at V and 4 bases at J; junction bases unmatched: 7. Germline values: CDR1 SGHVS, CDR2 FQNEAQ. The CDR3 spells CASSGRTGFGNTIYF. CDR3 sequence (DNA): TGTGCCAGCAGCGGGCGGACAGGGTTCGGAAACACCATATATTTT.

The chain recombines TRBV2 with TRBJ1-5; weak D call: TRBD1 (5 bases). V was clipped by 8 bases and J by 7 bases, with 9 bases between them. Germline V gene data show CDR1 as SNHLY and CDR2 as FYNNEI. This CDR3 has 11 amino acids. CDR3: CASGRAQPQHF. The CDR3 region has the DNA TGTGCCAGCGGCAGGGCACAGCCCCAGCATTTT.

A remark on this clone: Germline is not matched at one junction end, which may reflect a read error. This sequence joins TRBV7-7 and TRBJ2-5; D is uncertain. The CDR3 spans 13 residues. CDR1 and CDR2 (germline): SSHAT, FNYEAQ (reference sequence). Here the CDR3 reads CASSFQVQETQYF. CDR3 DNA: TGTGCTAGCAGCTTTCAGGTCCAAGAGACCCAGTACTTC.

J is TRBJ1-5 and V is TRBV19; tentative D call: TRBD1 (5 bases). CDR1 LNHDA and CDR2 SQIVND come from the germline V gene (reference sequence). V gave up 5 bases and J gave up 4 bases, with 12 bases separating them. This CDR3 spans 14 amino acids. For the CDR3, the DNA is TGTGCCAGTAGTGCACGACAGAGAAATCAGCCCCAGCATTTT. Amino acids: CASSARQRNQPQHF.

This chain links TRBV5-1 with TRBJ1-1; D gene uncertain. The CDR3 loop spans 13 amino acids. The V gene's germline CDR1 is SGHRS and CDR2 YFSETQ. Between the trimmed V and J ends, which lost 1 base and 2 bases, there was a span of 6 bases. CDR3 amino acids: CASSLFGNTEAFF. The CDR3 nucleotides read TGCGCCAGCAGCTTGTTTGGCAACACTGAAGCTTTCTTT. Full variable domain (outside the CDR3, taken from reference TRBV5-1 and TRBJ1-1): KAGVTQTPRYLIKTRGQQVTLSCSPISGHRSVSWYQQTPGQGLQFLFEYFSETQRNKGNFPGRFSGRQFSNSRSEMNVSTLELGDSALYLCASSLFGNTEAFFGQGTRLTVV.

The V call is TRBV7-8, the J call TRBJ1-5; 9 bases are shared with TRBD1. After removal of 6 bases from V and 5 bases from J, the junction contained 2 bases not matched to a gene. The CDR3 is made up of 13 amino acids. The germline gives CDR1 SGHVS, CDR2 FQNEAQ. CDR3 region: CASSRDRDQPQHF. The CDR3 region has the DNA TGTGCCAGCAGTCGGGACAGGGATCAGCCCCAGCATTTT.

J is TRBJ1-1 and V is TRBV18; a possible D gene is TRBD1 (5 bases). Trimming left V 4 bases short and J 3 bases short, with 12 bases between. Per the germline V gene, CDR1 is KGHSH and CDR2 is LQKENI. This CDR3 is built from 14 residues. CDR3 loop: CASSLPQEHTEAFF. DNA of the CDR3: TGTGCCAGCTCACTCCCACAGGAGCACACTGAAGCTTTCTTT.

The chain links TRBV7-6 to TRBJ2-5; possible D gene TRBD1, 6 bases. Germline CDR1 SGHVS, CDR2 FNYEAQ. The CDR3 is made up of 14 amino acids. V lost 5 bases and J 4 bases, leaving 14 bases between the germline ends. The CDR3 DNA sequence: TGTGCCAGCAGCCGGATTCAGGGGATAGAGACCCAGTACTTC. Its translation is CASSRIQGIETQYF.

This clone was recorded once. The chain couples TRBV25-1 to TRBJ2-7; D remains unclear. Germline-derived CDR1 and CDR2 are MGHDK and SYGVNS. This CDR3 is built from 11 residues. With 5 bases removed from V and 6 bases from J, the gap between germline ends came to 8 bases. Here the CDR3 reads CASSFSAEQYF. The CDR3 DNA reads TGTGCCAGCAGTTTCTCGGCCGAGCAGTACTTC.

This clone appeared a single time. The J gene is TRBJ1-1, the V gene TRBV5-1, with 7 bases lining up with TRBD1. V trimming: 1 base; J trimming: 3 bases; junction bases outside the gene matches: 3. The CDR3 covers 14 residues. CDR1 and CDR2 (germline): SGHRS, YFSETQ. In nucleotides, the CDR3 is TGCGCCAGCAGCTTGAGAGGGGGCTACACTGAAGCTTTCTTT. It encodes CASSLRGGYTEAFF.